This T cell receptor beta chain was profiled in a study of cytomegalovirus exposure and HLA in healthy donors. Whole-study findings and limits: There were some public TCRs occurring in many donors, but most TCR sequences were rare. An apparent linkage of common viral pathogens to several of the most significant clusters emerged in a later analysis.

PCR involved 60 Vbeta and 13 Jbeta primers. Profiled with immunoSEQ multiplex PCR; TCRdb holds only in-frame clones, not every one. The sample lists 150,000 to 200,000 clones; roughly 88% were seen once. A note on this clone: The antigen is undetermined.

V shed 0 bases, J shed 4 bases, and the junction held 9 bases outside the gene matches. The CDR3 loop spans 16 amino acids. Germline CDR1 is SGDLS and CDR2 is YYNGEE. The chain has TRBV9 and TRBJ1-2; TRBD1 matches at 7 bases. This clonotype originated in a young man in good health and CMV-seropositive. The sample taken for sequencing was PBMCs. CDR3 nucleotides: TGTGCCAGCAGCGTAGGGAGGGGGCAGGGACCCTATGGCTACACCTTC. Its translation is CASSVGRGQGPYGYTF. The variable domain in full, with the rest retrieved from reference TRBV9 and TRBJ1-2, is DSGVTQTPKHLITATGQRVTLRCSPRSGDLSVYWYQQSLDQGLQFLIQYYNGEERAKGNILERFSAQQFPDLHSELNLSSLELGDSALYFCASSVGRGQGPYGYTFGSGTRLTVV.